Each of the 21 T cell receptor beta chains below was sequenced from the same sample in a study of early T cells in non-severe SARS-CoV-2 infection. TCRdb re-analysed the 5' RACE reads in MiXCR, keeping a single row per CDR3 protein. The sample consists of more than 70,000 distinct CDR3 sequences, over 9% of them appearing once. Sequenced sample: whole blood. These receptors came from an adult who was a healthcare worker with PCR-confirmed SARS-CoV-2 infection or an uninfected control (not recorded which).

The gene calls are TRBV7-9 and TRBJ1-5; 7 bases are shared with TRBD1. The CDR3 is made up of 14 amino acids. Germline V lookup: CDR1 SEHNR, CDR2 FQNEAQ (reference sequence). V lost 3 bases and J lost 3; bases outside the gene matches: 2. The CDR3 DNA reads TGTGCCAGCAGCTTGACAGGGTCCAATCAGCCCCAGCATTTT. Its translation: CASSLTGSNQPQHF.

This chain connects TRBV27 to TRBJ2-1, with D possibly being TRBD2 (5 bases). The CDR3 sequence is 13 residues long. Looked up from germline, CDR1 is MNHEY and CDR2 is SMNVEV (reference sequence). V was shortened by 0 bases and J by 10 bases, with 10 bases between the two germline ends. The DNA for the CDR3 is TGTGCCAGCAGTTTATCCCGGGATTCGGAGCAGTTCTTC. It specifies CASSLSRDSEQFF.

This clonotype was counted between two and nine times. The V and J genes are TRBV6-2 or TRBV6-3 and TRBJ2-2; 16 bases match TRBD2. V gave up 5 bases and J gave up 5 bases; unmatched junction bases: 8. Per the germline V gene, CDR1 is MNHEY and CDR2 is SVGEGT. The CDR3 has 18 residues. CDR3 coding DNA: TGTGCCAGCAGTCCCCTGCCGGGACTAGCGGGAGGGACCGGGGAGCTGTTTTTT. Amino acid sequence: CASSPLPGLAGGTGELFF.

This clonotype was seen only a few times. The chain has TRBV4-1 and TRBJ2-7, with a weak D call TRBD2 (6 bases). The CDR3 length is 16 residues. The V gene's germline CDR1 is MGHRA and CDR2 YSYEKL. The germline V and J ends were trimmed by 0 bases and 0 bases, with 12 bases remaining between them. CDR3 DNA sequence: TGCGCCAGCAGCCAAGATGGGGCTAGCGCCTCCTACGAGCAGTACTTC. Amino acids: CASSQDGASASYEQYF.

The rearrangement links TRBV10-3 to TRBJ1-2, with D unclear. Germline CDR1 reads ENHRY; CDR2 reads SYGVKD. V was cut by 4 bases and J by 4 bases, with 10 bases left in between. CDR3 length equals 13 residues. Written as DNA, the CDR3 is TGTGCCATCAGTGTAGGGCCCTCCTATGGCTACACCTTC. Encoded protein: CAISVGPSYGYTF.

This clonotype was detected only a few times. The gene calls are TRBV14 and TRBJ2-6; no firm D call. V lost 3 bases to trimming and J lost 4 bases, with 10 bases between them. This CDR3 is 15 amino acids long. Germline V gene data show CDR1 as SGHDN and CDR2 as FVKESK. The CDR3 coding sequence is TGTGCCAGCAGCCAGAGTCGTTCGGGGGCCAACGTCCTGACTTTC. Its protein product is CASSQSRSGANVLTF.

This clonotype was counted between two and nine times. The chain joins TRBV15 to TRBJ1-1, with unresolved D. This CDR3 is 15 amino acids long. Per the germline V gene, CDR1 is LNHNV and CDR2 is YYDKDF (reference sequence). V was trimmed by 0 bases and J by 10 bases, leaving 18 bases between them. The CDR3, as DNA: TGTGCCACCAGCAGAGAACCAGGATCGGCAGGCGGAGCTTTCTTT. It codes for CATSREPGSAGGAFF.

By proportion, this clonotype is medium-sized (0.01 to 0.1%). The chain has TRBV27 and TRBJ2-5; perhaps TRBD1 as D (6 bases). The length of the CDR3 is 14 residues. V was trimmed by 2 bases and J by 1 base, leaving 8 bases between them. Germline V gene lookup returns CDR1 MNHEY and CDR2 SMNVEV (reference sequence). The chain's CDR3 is CASSLRGIQETQYF. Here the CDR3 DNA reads TGTGCCAGCAGTTTAAGGGGGATCCAAGAGACCCAGTACTTC.

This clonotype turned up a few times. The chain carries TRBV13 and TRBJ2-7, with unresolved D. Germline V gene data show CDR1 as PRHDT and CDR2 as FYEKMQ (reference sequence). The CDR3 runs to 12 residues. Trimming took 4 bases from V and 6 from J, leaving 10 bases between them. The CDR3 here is CASSSSWSEQYF. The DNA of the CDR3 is TGTGCCAGCAGCTCCTCGTGGTCCGAGCAGTACTTC.

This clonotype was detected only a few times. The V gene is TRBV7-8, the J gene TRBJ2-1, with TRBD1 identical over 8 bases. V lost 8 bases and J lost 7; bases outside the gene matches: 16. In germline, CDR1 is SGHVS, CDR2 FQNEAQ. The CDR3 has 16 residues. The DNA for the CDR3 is TGTGCCAGCCACTTGTATGACAGGGGTTTAAGGAATGAGCAGTTCTTC. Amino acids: CASHLYDRGLRNEQFF.

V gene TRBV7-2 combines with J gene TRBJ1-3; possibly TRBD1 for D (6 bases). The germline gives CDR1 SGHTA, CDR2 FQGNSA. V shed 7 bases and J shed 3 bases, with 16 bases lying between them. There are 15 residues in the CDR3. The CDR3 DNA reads TGTGCCAGCACCACAGGGCGAACACGTGGAAACACCATATATTTT. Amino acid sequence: CASTTGRTRGNTIYF.

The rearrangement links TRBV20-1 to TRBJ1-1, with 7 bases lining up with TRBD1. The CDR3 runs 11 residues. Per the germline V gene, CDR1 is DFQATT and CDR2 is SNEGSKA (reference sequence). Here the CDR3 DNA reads TGCAGCACAGGGGCGAACACTGAAGCTTTCTTT. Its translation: CSTGANTEAFF.

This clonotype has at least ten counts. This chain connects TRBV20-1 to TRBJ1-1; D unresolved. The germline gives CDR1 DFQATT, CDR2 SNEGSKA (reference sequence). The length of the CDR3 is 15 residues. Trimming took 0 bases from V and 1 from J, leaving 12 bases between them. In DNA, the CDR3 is TGCAGTGCTAGAGATGTAAGGGCCAAGAACACTGAAGCTTTCTTT. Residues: CSARDVRAKNTEAFF.

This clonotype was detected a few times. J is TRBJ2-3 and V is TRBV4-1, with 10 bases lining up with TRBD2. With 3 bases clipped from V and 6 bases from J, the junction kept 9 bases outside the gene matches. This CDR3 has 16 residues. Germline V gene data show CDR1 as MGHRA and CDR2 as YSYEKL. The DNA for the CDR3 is TGCGCCAGCAGCCATGAAAGGACTAGCGGATTCGATACGCAGTATTTT. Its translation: CASSHERTSGFDTQYF.

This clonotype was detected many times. The CDR3 DNA reads TGTGCCAGCAGTCAACAGGGCGTAACTGAAAAACTGTTTTTT. This gives the protein CASSQQGVTEKLFF. This rearrangement joins TRBV6-5 to TRBJ1-4; TRBD1 might be the D (6 bases). V shed 5 bases and J shed 7 bases, with 14 bases lying between them. CDR3 length equals 14 residues. The germline V gene encodes CDR1 MNHEY and CDR2 SVGAGI.

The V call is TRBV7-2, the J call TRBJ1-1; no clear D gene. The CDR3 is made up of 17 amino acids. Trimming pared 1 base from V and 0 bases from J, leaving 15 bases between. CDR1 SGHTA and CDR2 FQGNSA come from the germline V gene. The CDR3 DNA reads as TGTGCCAGCAGCTTAGGGGATCCGGCGCGGGTGAACACTGAAGCTTTCTTT. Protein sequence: CASSLGDPARVNTEAFF.

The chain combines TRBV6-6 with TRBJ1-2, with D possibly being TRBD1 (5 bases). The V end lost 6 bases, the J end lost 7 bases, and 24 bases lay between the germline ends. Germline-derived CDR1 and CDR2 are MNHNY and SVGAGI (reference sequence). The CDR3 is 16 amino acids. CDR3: CASSPGLTHLAPGYTF. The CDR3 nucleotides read TGTGCCAGCAGCCCGGGACTGACCCACCTCGCCCCTGGCTACACCTTC.

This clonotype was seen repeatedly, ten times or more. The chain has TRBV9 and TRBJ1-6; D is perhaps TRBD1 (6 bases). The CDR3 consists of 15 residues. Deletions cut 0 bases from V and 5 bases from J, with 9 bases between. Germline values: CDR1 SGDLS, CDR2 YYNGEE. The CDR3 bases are TGTGCCAGCAGCGTAGGGCCAGGGGATAATTCACCCCTCCACTTT. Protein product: CASSVGPGDNSPLHF.

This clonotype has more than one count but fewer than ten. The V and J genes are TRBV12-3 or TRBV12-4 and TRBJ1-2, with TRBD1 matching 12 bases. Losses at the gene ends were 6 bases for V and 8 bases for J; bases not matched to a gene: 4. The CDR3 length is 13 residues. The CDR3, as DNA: TGTGCCAGCAGACCGGGACAGGGGGCCGGCTACACCTTC. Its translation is CASRPGQGAGYTF.

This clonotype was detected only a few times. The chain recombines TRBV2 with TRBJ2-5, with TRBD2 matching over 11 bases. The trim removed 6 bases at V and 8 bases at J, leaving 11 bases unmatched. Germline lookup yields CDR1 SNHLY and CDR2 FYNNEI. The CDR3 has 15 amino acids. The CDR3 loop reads CASRGQTSGKDTQYF. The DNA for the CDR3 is TGTGCCAGCAGGGGCCAGACTAGCGGGAAGGATACCCAGTACTTC.

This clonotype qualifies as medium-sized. CDR3 region: CASSFRDPSTDTQYF. Here the CDR3 DNA reads TGTGCCAGCAGTTTTCGGGACCCGAGCACAGATACGCAGTATTTT. The chain has TRBV27 and TRBJ2-3, with D possibly called TRBD1 or TRBD2 (5 bases each). The V gene lost 3 bases and the J gene lost 0 bases, with 10 bases spanning the gap. The CDR3 has 15 amino acids. Germline CDR1 MNHEY, CDR2 SMNVEV (reference sequence).